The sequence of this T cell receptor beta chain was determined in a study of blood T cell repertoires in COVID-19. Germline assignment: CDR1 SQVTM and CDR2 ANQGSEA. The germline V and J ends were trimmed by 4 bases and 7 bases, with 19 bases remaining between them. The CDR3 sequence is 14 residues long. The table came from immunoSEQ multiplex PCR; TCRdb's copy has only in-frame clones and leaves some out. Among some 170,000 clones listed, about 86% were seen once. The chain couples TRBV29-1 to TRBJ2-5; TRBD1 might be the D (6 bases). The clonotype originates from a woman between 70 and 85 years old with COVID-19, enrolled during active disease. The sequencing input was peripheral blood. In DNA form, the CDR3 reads TGCAGCGTTGCTCCGGACAGCTACGCAGGGACCCAGTACTTC. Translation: CSVAPDSYAGTQYF.